This T cell receptor beta chain was sequenced in a study of massively parallel sequencing of T cell beta chains (dated by TCRdb to the late 2000s). A note on the overall study: The study profiled human TCR beta CDR3 diversity in peripheral blood using 5'-RACE, Illumina short-read sequencing and a dedicated short-read assembly strategy.

Turning to this clonotype: There is no known antigen for this receptor. No base qualities exist here, and no much larger clone lies one base off it.

The germline V gene supplies CDR1 SGHTA and CDR2 FQGNSA. Inclusive of the bounding cysteine and phenylalanine, the CDR3 is 14 residues long. Only the CDR3 region is kept as DNA, spanning 42 bases read in frame from base 1. Trimming at the junction amounts to 3 bases on V and 4 bases on J, and the germline ends lie 11 bases apart. Everyone in the donor pool was aged roughly 18 to 40 years, and the pool included roughly 400 males and roughly 170 females. From 150 to 200 liters of pooled peripheral blood, peripheral leukocyte polyA+ RNA was isolated. A commercial mRNA preparation from normal human peripheral blood leukocytes, pooled from around 520 individuals, served as the starting material. Here is what the overall study found, with its caveats: TRBV usage was found to range from 0.01% for TRBV17 to 21% to 25% for TRBV20-1, and TRBJ usage was found to range from roughly 1.6% for TRBJ2-6 to about 17% for TRBJ2-1. Most clonotypes (21,973 of 33,664) were supported by a single sequence read, by which apparent diversity could in principle be inflated. Only roughly 23,000 (67.4%) of the clonotypes could be assigned a unique TRBV gene. Preferential PCR amplification of some TRBV and TRBJ sequences may have skewed the reported gene usage frequencies. Because the RNA was pooled from many donors, population-average clonotype abundance rather than any individual repertoire is reflected in the results. CDR3 beta length ranged from 21 to 81 nucleotides, peaking at 45 nucleotides. Among 35,000 or so distinct clonotypes, around 65% of clonotypes but only around 19% of assemblies were accounted for by single-copy clonotypes. In subsampling, clonotype counts increased linearly with read number, which indicated that sequencing depth was far from saturation.

The sequencer was an Illumina Genome Analyzer II. A RACE product of about 520 bp was obtained after two rounds of nested PCR with TRBC1/TRBC2-specific primers and was gel-purified. A TRBC-specific primer and a template-switching oligonucleotide were used to make first-strand cDNA, with the template-switching oligonucleotide providing a 5' anchor for RACE. Because the RACE amplicon was too long to sequence directly with short reads, the RACE amplicon was concatemerized by ligation and then sheared by sonication. PAGE was used to isolate a size fraction of 100 to 300 bp, and that fraction then underwent shotgun sequencing on the Illumina platform. Sequencing on an Illumina GAII produced 18.8 million 36-nt reads and 21.7 million 50-nt single-end reads in separate runs. On the authors' methods: The pooled about 37,000,000 reads were assembled with iSSAKE using parameters -m 15, -o 2 and -r 0.7. Reads aligning to the ends of Ensembl TRBV gene predictions that carried unmatched junctional bases were used to seed de novo CDR3 beta assemblies. Clonotype abundance was estimated from the count of matching assembled contigs rather than from raw read depth. After about 2,100 (approximately 6%) of the assembled clonotypes were removed for having in-frame stop codons, 33,664 productive clonotypes remained. Sanger sequencing of cloned RACE products gave fewer than 350 unique TCR sequences, and 69% of them were also found in the Illumina assembly. TCRdb itself trimmed the public reads at Q25 with fastp, ran MiXCR and retained productive beta chains. Every entry covers one CDR3 protein and lists the most common genes and DNA from its rows. In this record, the V and J calls reflect TCRdb's handling and not the investigators' own analysis. The sample table lists under 5,000 distinct CDR3 sequences, about 37% of them with a count of one. The ten top clones hold about 3.1% of the sample.

The chain is encoded by TRBV7-2 joined to TRBJ2-3, with the D gene uncertain. This sequence was found in a pool of human donors in good health; the sample was commercial RNA pooled from many donors. Material: commercial RNA from peripheral blood pooled from many donors. The CDR3 sequence is CASSFTASPDTQYF. The base sequence is TGTGCCAGCAGCTTTACCGCCTCGCCAGATACGCAGTATTTT.